This T cell receptor beta chain was recovered during a study of blood T cell repertoires in COVID-19. Study as a whole: Whether acute or convalescent, the COVID-19 samples came from the United States, Italy and Spain. T cells, B-cell-depleted T cells, or PBMCs provided the cDNA or gDNA that served as material.

In the source study's methods: Estimation of nucleated cell counts relied on the amplification of reference gene primers. Generated by immunoSEQ multiplex PCR, the TCRdb table keeps only in-frame clones and is missing some. That table gives V, J and clone size, and the DNA gave D and trimming. Here the sample spans about 150,000 clones, 80% to 90% being singletons. The CDR3 totals 13 residues. Between the trimmed V and J ends, which lost 2 bases and 6 bases, there was a span of 10 bases. CDR1 MDHEN and CDR2 SYDVKM come from the germline V gene. The clonotype was recovered from an older man with acute or convalescent COVID-19. Sequencing input: peripheral blood. The chain links TRBV28 to TRBJ1-2, with D possibly being TRBD1 (6 bases). CDR3 amino acids: CASSLTGHDGYTF. CDR3 bases: TGTGCCAGCAGTTTAACGGGACACGATGGCTACACCTTC.